This T cell receptor (beta chain) was captured in a study of cytomegalovirus exposure and HLA in healthy donors. The study's findings and limits: TCR beta sequences numbering fewer than 20,000 were associated with HLA alleles at 0.05 false discovery rate in a later analysis. Rarity characterized most TCR sequences, yet some public TCRs appeared in many donors. For most TCR beta V segments, an earlier analysis put the productive rate at about 87% or about 30% of the time.

Comments on this clone: Its antigen is undetermined.

The V end was cut by 4 bases, the J end by 8 bases, with 11 bases between. The CDR3 extends over 12 amino acids. The germline CDR1 and CDR2 sequences are MGHRA and YSYEKL. Though probably carrying unrecorded immune exposures, donors were nominally healthy at sampling. The PCR made use of 60 Vbeta and 13 Jbeta primers. Measured with immunoSEQ multiplex PCR; TCRdb has only the in-frame clones, and not every one. Among about 190,000 clones listed, approximately 79% were seen once. The sample taken for sequencing was PBMCs. The chain couples TRBV4-1 to TRBJ1-1; D possibly corresponds to TRBD1 (6 bases). This TCR came from a woman between 18 and 30 years old in good health and CMV-seronegative. The CDR3 DNA follows: TGCGCCAGCAGCCGAGGACAGAAAGAAGCTTTCTTT. This sequence encodes CASSRGQKEAFF.